This is a list of T cell receptor beta chains from one sample in a study of blood T cell repertoires in COVID-19. Only in-frame clones appear in the TCRdb table, and some are missing; sequencing was by immunoSEQ multiplex PCR. The sample has 330,000 or so clones, approximately 88% seen once. Input material: PBMCs or T cells enriched from blood (not recorded which). The source is a man aged 25-40 years who had recovered from COVID-19. The CDR3 runs from the conserved cysteine through the conserved F or W. A D gene is named only where the DNA matches it firmly. Expanded clones get a size class; other rows say once, few or many, or leave the size out.

>NA|TRBV5-1|TRBJ1-3|TRBD1|17
TGCGCCAGCAGCGCCCCCGACAGGGAAGCCCAAGGAAACACCATATATTTT
CASSAPDREAQGNTIYF
>NA|TRBV28|TRBJ1-2|NA|16
TGTGCCAGCACCAGCCTCGAGGGAAACCTTTACTATGGCTACACCTTC
CASTSLEGNLYYGYTF
>NA|TRBV18|TRBJ1-5|TRBD1|14
TGTGCCAGCTCACCAGCAGGGGGCGACCAGCCCCAGCATTTT
CASSPAGGDQPQHF
>NA|TRBV6-5|TRBJ1-4|TRBD1|14
TGTGCCAGCAGCGCAATGACAGGGGGTGAAAAACTGTTTTTT
CASSAMTGGEKLFF
>NA|TRBV27|TRBJ2-1|TRBD2|15
TGTGCCAGCAGTCCCGGGACTAGCGGGGGCAATGAGCAGTTCTTC
CASSPGTSGGNEQFF
>NA|TRBV29-1|TRBJ2-7|NA|13
TGCAGCGCCGCCAGCGGCGATTTCTACGAGCAGTACTTC
CSAASGDFYEQYF
>NA|TRBV3-1/TRBV3-2|TRBJ1-2|NA|13
TGTGCCAGCAGCCCCACGTCGGGTTCGGGCTACACCTTC
CASSPTSGSGYTF
>NA|TRBV6-5|TRBJ1-3|TRBD1|15
TGTGCCACCTCGATGGGACAGGCCTCTGGAAACACCATATATTTT
CATSMGQASGNTIYF
>NA|TRBV28|TRBJ2-1|NA|13
TGTGCCAGCAGTACGTATCCCCGGGACTGGTTGTTCTTC
CASSTYPRDWLFF
>once|TRBV4-2|TRBJ2-5|TRBD2|16
TGTGCCAGCAGCCAAGGACTAGCGGGGGGTCAAGAGACCCAGTACTTC
CASSQGLAGGQETQYF
>NA|TRBV29-1|TRBJ2-7|NA|15
TGCAGCGTTGTGGGAGGGGACACACCCTCCTACGAGCAGTACTTC
CSVVGGDTPSYEQYF
>NA|TRBV2|TRBJ2-2|TRBD1|14
TGTGCCAGCCGAAGAACAGGGGGGACCGGGGAGCTGTTTTTT
CASRRTGGTGELFF
>NA|TRBV6-5|TRBJ1-6|NA|14
TGTGCCAGCAGTTACAACCGGGGAAATTCACCCCTCCACTTT
CASSYNRGNSPLHF
>NA|TRBV5-6|TRBJ1-2|NA|16
TGTGCCAGCAGCATACTAACGGGGGAGGCTAACTATGGCTACACCTTC
CASSILTGEANYGYTF
>NA|TRBV4-2|TRBJ1-6|NA|16
TGTGCCAGCAGCCAAGAGGTGGCCACGATTAATTCACCCCTCCACTTT
CASSQEVATINSPLHF
>NA|TRBV6-2/TRBV6-3|TRBJ2-7|NA|12
TGTGCCAGCAGTATCTCCGGACAGGAGCAGTACTTC
CASSISGQEQYF
>NA|TRBV9|TRBJ2-1|TRBD2|15
TGTGCCAGCAGCGTAGGGCAGCGGGGGCGGAATGAGCAGTTCTTC
CASSVGQRGRNEQFF
>few|TRBV7-5|TRBJ1-6|NA|16
TGTGTCAGAAGCTTAACGGAGGGTCTCTATAATTCACCCCTCCACTTT
CVRSLTEGLYNSPLHF
>once|TRBV7-9|TRBJ1-4|TRBD1|15
TGTGCCAGCAGCCCAGTGGGACAGGGGGACGAAAAACTGTTTTTT
CASSPVGQGDEKLFF
>NA|TRBV3-1/TRBV3-2|TRBJ1-5|NA|14
TGTGCCAGCAGCGCCACAGGGCGGGCTCAGCCCCAGCATTTT
CASSATGRAQPQHF
>NA|TRBV27|TRBJ1-2|NA|14
TGTGCCAGCAGTTTAAGTTCGGGTTTCTATGGCTACACCTTC
CASSLSSGFYGYTF
>NA|TRBV19|TRBJ1-2|NA|16
TGTGCCAGTAGTATCCGGACCGGGACACTGAACTATGGCTACACCTTC
CASSIRTGTLNYGYTF
>NA|TRBV5-3|TRBJ1-5|NA|17
TGTGCCAGAAGCTTCGCTGAGGAGGCCACTGGAAGTCAGCCCCAGCATTTT
CARSFAEEATGSQPQHF
>NA|TRBV5-5|TRBJ2-3|NA|13
TGTGCCAGCAGCTTGGCCTCCACAGATACGCAGTATTTT
CASSLASTDTQYF
>NA|TRBV21-1|TRBJ1-2|NA|14
TGTGCCAGCGGGCCGGGGTCCCTTAGCTATGGCTACACCTTC
CASGPGSLSYGYTF
>NA|TRBV20-1|TRBJ2-7|NA|11
TGCAGTACCGCGGATTCGTACGAGCAGTACTTC
CSTADSYEQYF